This T cell receptor (beta chain) stems from a study of cytomegalovirus exposure and HLA in healthy donors. CDR1 is SGHVS and CDR2 is FQNEAQ in the germline V gene. The length of the CDR3 is 16 residues. The junction had 5 bases not matched to a gene; V was cut back by 1 base and J by 0 bases. Method: immunoSEQ multiplex PCR; TCRdb's copy keeps in-frame clones and lacks some. The sample carries about 160,000 clones, approximately 86% recorded once. The chain is built from TRBV7-8 and TRBJ1-1; 7 bases fit TRBD1. The TCR sequence derives from a woman aged 18-29 years in good health and CMV-seronegative. Material: PBMCs. The CDR3 sequence is CASSLEGRGLNTEAFF. In DNA form, the CDR3 reads TGTGCCAGCAGCTTAGAGGGAAGGGGGCTGAACACTGAAGCTTTCTTT.